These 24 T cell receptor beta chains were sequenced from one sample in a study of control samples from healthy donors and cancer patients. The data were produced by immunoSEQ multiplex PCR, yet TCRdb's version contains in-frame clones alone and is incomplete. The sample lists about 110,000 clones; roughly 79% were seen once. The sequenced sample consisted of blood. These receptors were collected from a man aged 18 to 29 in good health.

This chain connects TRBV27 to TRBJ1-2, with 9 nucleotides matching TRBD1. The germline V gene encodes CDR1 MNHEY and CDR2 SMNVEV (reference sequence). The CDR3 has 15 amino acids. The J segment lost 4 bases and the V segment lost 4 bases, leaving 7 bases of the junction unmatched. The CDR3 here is CASSSWTGAGYGYTF. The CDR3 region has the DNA TGTGCCAGCAGTTCCTGGACAGGGGCCGGCTATGGCTACACCTTC.

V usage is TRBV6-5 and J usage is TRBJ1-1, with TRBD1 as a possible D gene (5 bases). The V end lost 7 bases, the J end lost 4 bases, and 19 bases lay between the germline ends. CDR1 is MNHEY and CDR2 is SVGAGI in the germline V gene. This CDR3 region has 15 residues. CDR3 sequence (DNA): TGTGCCAGCACCGTCGGGGGGGGTGGAGGCACTGAAGCTTTCTTT. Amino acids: CASTVGGGGGTEAFF.

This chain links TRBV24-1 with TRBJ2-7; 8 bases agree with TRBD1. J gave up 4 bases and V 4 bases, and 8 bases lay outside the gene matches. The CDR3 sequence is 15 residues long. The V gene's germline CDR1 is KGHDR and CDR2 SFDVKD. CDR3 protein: CATSEPRQGSYEQYF. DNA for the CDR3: TGTGCCACCAGTGAGCCGCGACAGGGGAGTTACGAGCAGTACTTC.

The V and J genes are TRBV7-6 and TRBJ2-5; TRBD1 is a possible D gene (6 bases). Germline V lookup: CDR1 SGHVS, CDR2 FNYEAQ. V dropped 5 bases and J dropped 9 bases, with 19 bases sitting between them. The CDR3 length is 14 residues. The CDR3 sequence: CASSDGMGRGSQYF. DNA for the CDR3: TGTGCCAGCAGCGACGGGATGGGTAGGGGGTCCCAGTACTTC.

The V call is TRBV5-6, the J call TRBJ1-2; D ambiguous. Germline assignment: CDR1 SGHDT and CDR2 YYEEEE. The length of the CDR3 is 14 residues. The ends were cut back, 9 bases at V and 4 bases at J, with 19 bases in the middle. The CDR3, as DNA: TGTGCCACCTCTGACTTGGGAGCCAGCTATGGCTACACCTTC. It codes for CATSDLGASYGYTF.

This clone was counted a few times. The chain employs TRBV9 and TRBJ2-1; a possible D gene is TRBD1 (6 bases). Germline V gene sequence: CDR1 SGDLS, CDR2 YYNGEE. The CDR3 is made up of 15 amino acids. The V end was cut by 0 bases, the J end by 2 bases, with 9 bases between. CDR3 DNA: TGTGCCAGCAGCGTAGGTAGGGGGACCTACAATGAGCAGTTCTTC. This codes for CASSVGRGTYNEQFF.

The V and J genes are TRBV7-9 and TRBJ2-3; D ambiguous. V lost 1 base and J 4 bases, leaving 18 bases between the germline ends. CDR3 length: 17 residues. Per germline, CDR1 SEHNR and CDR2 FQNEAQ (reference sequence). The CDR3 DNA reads TGTGCCAGCAGCTTAGACGCGACGCACGGTGGGTCAGATACGCAGTATTTT. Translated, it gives CASSLDATHGGSDTQYF.

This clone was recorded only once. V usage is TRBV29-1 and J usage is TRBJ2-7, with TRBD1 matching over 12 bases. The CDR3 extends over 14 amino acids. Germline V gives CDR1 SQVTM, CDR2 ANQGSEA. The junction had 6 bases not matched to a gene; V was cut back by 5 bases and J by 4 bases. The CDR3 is CSVSGTGGSYEQYF. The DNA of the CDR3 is TGCAGCGTTTCCGGGACAGGGGGCTCTTACGAGCAGTACTTC.

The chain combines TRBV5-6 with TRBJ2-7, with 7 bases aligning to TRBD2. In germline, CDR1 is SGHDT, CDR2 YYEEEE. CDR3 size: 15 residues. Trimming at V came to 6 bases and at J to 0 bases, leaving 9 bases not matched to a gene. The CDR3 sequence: CASISTGGSSYEQYF. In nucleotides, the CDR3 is TGTGCCAGCATCTCCACGGGGGGATCCTCCTACGAGCAGTACTTC.

The CDR3 region has the DNA TGTGCCAGCAGCTTCGGGGCAAGCCACACTGAAGCTTTCTTT. Amino acid sequence: CASSFGASHTEAFF. The chain links TRBV11-2 to TRBJ1-1, with a possible D match to TRBD1 (5 bases). Trimming cost V 3 bases and J 3 bases, with 11 bases left between them. The CDR3 covers 14 residues. Germline assignment: CDR1 SGHAT and CDR2 FQNNGV.

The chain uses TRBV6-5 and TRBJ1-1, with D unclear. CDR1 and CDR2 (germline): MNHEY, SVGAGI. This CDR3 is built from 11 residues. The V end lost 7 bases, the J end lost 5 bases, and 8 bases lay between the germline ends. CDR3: CASKRKTEAFF. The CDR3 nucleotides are TGTGCCAGCAAGCGAAAAACTGAAGCTTTCTTT.

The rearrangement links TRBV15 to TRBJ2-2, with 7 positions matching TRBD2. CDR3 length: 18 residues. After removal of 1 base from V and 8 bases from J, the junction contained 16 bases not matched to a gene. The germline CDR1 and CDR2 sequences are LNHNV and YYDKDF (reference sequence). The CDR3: CATSRVRGGRTSTGELFF. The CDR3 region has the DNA TGTGCCACCAGCAGAGTCCGCGGGGGTAGGACCTCTACTGGGGAGCTGTTTTTT.

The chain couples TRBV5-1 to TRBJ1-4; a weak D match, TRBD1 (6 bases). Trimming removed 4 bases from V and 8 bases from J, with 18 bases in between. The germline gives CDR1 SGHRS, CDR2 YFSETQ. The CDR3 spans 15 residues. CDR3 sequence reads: CASSGGGTAREKLFF. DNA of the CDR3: TGCGCCAGCAGCGGAGGGGGAACCGCCAGGGAAAAACTGTTTTTT.

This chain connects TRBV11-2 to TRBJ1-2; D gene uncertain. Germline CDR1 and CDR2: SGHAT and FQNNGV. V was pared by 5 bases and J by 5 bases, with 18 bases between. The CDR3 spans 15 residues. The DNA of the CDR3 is TGTGCCAGCAGCCGTTCTAAAACACGGGGATATGGCTACACCTTC. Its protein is CASSRSKTRGYGYTF.

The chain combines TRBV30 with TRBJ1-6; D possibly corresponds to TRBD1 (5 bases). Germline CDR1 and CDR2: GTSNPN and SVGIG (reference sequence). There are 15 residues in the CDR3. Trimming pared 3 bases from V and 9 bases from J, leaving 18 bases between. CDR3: CAWRTERSSFSPLHF. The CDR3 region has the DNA TGTGCCTGGAGGACAGAACGGTCCTCCTTTTCACCCCTCCACTTT.

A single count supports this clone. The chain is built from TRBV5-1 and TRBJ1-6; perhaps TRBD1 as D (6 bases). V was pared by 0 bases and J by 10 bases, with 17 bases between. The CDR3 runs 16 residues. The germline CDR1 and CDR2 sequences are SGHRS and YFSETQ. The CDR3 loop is CASSLDSRGGQSPLHF. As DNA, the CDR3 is TGCGCCAGCAGCTTGGATTCGCGAGGGGGACAATCACCCCTCCACTTT.

This chain's CDR3 is CASNETGGRKAFF. The CDR3, as DNA: TGTGCCAGCAACGAGACAGGGGGCAGGAAAGCTTTCTTT. V gene TRBV27 combines with J gene TRBJ1-1; 10 bases match TRBD1. V was pared by 7 bases and J by 9 bases, with 8 bases of the junction left unmatched. Germline loops: CDR1 MNHEY, CDR2 SMNVEV (reference sequence). The CDR3 has 13 amino acids.

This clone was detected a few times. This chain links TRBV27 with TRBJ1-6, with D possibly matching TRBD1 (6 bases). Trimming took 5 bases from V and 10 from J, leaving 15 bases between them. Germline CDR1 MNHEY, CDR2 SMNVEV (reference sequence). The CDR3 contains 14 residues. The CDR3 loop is CASSTTGKVSPLHF. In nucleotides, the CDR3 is TGTGCCAGCAGTACTACAGGGAAGGTATCACCCCTCCACTTT.

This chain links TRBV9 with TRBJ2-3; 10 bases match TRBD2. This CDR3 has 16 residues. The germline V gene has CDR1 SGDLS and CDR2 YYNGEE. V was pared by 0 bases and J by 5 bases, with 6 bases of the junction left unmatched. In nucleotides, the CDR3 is TGTGCCAGCAGCGTAGAGTCGCCTAGCGGGAGAGATACGCAGTATTTT. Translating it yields CASSVESPSGRDTQYF.

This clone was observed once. Written as DNA, the CDR3 is TGTGCCAGTAGTCAGAGCGGGGAGCTGTTTTTT. This gives the protein CASSQSGELFF. V and J are TRBV19 and TRBJ2-2, with D unclear. Germline V lookup: CDR1 LNHDA, CDR2 SQIVND (reference sequence). V lost 5 bases, J lost 7 bases, and 5 bases lay in between. The CDR3 length is 11 residues.

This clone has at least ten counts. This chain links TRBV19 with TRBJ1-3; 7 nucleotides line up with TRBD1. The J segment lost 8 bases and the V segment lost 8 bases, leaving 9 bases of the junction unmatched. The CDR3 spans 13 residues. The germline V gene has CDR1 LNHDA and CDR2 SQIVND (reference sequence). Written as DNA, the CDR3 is TGTGCCAGTCCGGACAGGACGTTCGACACCATATATTTT. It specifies CASPDRTFDTIYF.

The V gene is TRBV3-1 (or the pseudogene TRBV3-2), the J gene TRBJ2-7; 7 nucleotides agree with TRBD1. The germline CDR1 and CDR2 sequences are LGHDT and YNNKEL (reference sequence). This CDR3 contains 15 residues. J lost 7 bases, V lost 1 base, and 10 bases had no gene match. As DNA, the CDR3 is TGTGCCAGCAGCCAAGGACAGGGATGGTCGGGAGAGCAGTACTTC. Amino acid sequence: CASSQGQGWSGEQYF.

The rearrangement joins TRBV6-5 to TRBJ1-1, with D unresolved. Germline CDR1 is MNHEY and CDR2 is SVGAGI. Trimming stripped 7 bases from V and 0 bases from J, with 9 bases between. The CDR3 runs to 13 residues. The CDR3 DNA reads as TGTGCCAGCACCCCGGGAGTGAACACTGAAGCTTTCTTT. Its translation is CASTPGVNTEAFF.

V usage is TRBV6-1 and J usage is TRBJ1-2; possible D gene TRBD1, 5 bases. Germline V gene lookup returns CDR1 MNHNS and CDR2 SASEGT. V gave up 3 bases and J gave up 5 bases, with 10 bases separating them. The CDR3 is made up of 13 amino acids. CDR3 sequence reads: CASSEAGRYGYTF. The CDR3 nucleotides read TGTGCCAGCAGTGAGGCAGGGAGATATGGCTACACCTTC.